The clone carrying this T cell receptor beta chain was picked up many times. The data are from a study of T cells in Graves' hyperthyroidism and ophthalmopathy. CDR1 and CDR2 from the germline V gene are MNHEY and SVGEGT. Trimming left V 6 bases short and J 0 bases short, with 6 bases between. The CDR3 loop spans 12 amino acids. Amplification of TCR beta CDR3 regions used RNA as the template. The HTBI primer set was used in a first-round RT-PCR of the TCR CDR3. TCRdb re-analysed the multiplex PCR reads in MiXCR, keeping a single row per CDR3 protein. The sample has 600,000 or so distinct CDR3 sequences, roughly 15% seen once.

Sample: blood. This chain links TRBV6-2 or TRBV6-3 with TRBJ2-7; D is unresolved. The clonotype originates from a woman aged 45-65 years with Graves' ophthalmopathy. CDR3 loop: CASRPASYEQYF. The CDR3 bases are TGTGCCAGCAGACCGGCCTCCTACGAGCAGTACTTC.